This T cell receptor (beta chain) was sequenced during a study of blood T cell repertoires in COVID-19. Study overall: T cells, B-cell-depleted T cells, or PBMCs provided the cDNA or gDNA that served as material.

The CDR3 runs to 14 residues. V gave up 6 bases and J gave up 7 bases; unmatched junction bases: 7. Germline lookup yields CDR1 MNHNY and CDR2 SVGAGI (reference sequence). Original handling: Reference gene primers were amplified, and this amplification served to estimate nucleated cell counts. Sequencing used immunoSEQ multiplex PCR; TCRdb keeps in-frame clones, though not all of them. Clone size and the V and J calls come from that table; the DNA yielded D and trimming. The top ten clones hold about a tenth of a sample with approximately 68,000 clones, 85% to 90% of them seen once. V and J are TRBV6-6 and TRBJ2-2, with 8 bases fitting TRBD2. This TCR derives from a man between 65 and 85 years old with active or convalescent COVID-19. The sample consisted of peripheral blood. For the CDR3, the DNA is TGTGCCAGCAGCCGCAGCGGGAGATTCGGGGAGCTGTTTTTT. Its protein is CASSRSGRFGELFF.